This T cell receptor (beta chain) was observed in a study of cytomegalovirus exposure and HLA in healthy donors. Study summary: Out of fewer than 500 genotyped donors, less than 90% belonged to the Caucasian-associated ancestry cluster.

It was with 60 Vbeta and 13 Jbeta primers that the PCR ran. Generated by immunoSEQ multiplex PCR, the TCRdb table keeps only in-frame clones and is missing some. The sample lists over 95,000 clones; 60% to 85% were seen once. Comments on this clone: Antigen: not known.

Study conclusions and caveats: The authors listed 150 to 200 TCR beta chains as cytomegalovirus-associated.

Germline loops: CDR1 SGHAT, CDR2 FQDESV (reference sequence). The V and J ends lost 5 bases and 4 bases respectively, with 3 bases between them. CDR3 length: 11 amino acids. This sequence was found in a female donor in good health and CMV-seronegative. V gene TRBV11-1 combines with J gene TRBJ2-1; D remains ambiguous. The sequenced sample was PBMCs. CDR3 sequence reads: CASSPYNEQFF. As DNA, the CDR3 is TGTGCCAGCAGCCCTTACAATGAGCAGTTCTTC.